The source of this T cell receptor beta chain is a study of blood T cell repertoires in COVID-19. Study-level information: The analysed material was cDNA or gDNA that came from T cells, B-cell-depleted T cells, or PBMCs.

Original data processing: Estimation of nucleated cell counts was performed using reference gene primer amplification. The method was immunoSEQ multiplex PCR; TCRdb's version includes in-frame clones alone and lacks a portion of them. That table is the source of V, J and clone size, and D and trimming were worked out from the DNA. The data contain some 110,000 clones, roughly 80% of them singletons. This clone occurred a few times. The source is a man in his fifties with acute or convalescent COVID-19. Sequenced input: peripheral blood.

As DNA, the CDR3 is TGTGCCAGCAGCCACGACACACCAGGGGAAAAACTGTTTTTT. Its protein is CASSHDTPGEKLFF. The chain recombines TRBV7-9 with TRBJ1-4, with D possibly being TRBD1 (5 bases). Germline-derived CDR1 and CDR2 are SEHNR and FQNEAQ (reference sequence). The CDR3 covers 14 residues. V was clipped by 5 bases and J by 8 bases, with 15 bases between them.